The present T cell receptor (beta chain) was sequenced within a study of Tregs in tolerant kidney transplant recipients. Study overall: Recipients received nonmyeloablative bone marrow transplants from related graft donors, with transient mixed chimerism.

V was cut by 8 bases and J by 9 bases, with 23 bases left in between. There are 15 residues in the CDR3. Germline CDR1 reads SGHAT; CDR2 reads FQNNGV. CD4+CD25+CD127- Tregs, CD4+CD25- non-Tregs, CD4 and CD8 cells were sorted. Comment on this clone: The antigen is unknown.

This table comes from immunoSEQ multiplex PCR, and its TCRdb copy is limited to in-frame clones, with some not included. The data hold roughly 66,000 clones, with 92% observed a single time. Study-wide findings and caveats: The most relevant donor-specific Treg TCRbeta repertoire apparently came from expansion with activated donor B cells. Biological reproducibility was not directly addressed, but technical replication error appeared minimal.

The TCR sequence derives from a human donor who received a combined kidney and bone marrow transplant. Sequencing was performed on CD8+ T cells from blood, taken before the transplant. This sequence joins TRBV11-2 and TRBJ2-1; a weak D match, TRBD2 (5 bases). The CDR3 DNA reads TGTGCCAGCTTACCCGGACCTTACTCCCGGGGTGAGCAGTTCTTC. The encoded protein is CASLPGPYSRGEQFF. The full variable domain, with the rest looked up from reference TRBV11-2 and TRBJ2-1, is EAGVAQSPRYKIIEKRQSVAFWCNPISGHATLYWYQQILGQGPKLLIQFQNNGVVDDSQLPKDRFSAERLKGVDSTLKIQPAKLEDSAVYLCASLPGPYSRGEQFFGPGTRLTVL.